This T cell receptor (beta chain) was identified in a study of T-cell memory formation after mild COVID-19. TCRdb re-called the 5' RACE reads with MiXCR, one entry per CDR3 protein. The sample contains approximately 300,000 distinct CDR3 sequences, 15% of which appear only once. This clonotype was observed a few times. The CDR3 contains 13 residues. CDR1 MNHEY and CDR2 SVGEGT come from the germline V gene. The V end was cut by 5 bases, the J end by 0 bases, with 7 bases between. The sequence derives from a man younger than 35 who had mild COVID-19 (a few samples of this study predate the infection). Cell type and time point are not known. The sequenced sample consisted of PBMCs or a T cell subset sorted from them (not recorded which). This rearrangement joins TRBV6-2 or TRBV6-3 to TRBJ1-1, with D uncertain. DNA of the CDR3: TGTGCCAGCAGTCGACGGGTGAACACTGAAGCTTTCTTT. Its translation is CASSRRVNTEAFF.